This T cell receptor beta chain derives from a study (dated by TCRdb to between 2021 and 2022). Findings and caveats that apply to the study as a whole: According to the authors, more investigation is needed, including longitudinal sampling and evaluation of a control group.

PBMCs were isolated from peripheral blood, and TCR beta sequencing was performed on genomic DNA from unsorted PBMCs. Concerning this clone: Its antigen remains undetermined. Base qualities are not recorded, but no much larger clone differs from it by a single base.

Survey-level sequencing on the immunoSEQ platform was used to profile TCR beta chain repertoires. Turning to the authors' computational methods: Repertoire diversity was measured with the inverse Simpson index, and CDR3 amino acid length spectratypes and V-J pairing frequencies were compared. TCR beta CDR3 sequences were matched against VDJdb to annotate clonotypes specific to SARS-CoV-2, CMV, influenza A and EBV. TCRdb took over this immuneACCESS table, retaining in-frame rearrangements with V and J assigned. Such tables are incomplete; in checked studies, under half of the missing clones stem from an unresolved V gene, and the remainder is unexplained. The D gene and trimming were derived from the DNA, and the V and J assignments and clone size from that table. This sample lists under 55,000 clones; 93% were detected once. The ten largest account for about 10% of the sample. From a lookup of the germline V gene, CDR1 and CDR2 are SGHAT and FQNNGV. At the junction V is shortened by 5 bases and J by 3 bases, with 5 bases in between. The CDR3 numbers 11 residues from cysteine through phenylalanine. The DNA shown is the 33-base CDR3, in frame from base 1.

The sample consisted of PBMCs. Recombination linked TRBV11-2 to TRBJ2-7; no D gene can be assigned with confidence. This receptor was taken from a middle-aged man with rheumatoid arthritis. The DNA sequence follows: TGTGCCAGCAGCACCCTCTACGAGCAGTACTTC. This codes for CASSTLYEQYF.